A single sample gave rise to the 27 T cell receptor beta chains below, sequenced in a study of PD-1 blockade in classical Hodgkin lymphoma. Produced via immunoSEQ multiplex PCR; TCRdb's table is partial and in-frame only. The sample holds some 100,000 clones, 75% to 90% seen once. Every single patient, without exception, relapsed after autologous stem cell transplantation, and brentuximab vedotin exposure varied. The specimen was peripheral blood mononuclear cells (PBMCs), collected before the second cycle of nivolumab. The receptors come from a human donor with classical Hodgkin lymphoma.

The chain is built from TRBV19 and TRBJ1-2; TRBD1 matches 9 bases. Germline loops: CDR1 LNHDA, CDR2 SQIVND (reference sequence). The CDR3 extends over 16 amino acids. The ends lost 8 bases at V and 2 bases at J; junction bases unmatched: 12. CDR3 in amino acids: CASSGTGQKWNYGYTF. CDR3 nucleotide sequence: TGTGCCAGTTCCGGGACAGGGCAGAAATGGAACTATGGCTACACCTTC. The complete variable domain, with remaining parts taken from reference TRBV19 and TRBJ1-2, reads DGGITQSPKYLFRKEGQNVTLSCEQNLNHDAMYWYRQDPGQGLRLIYYSQIVNDFQKGDIAEGYSVSREKKESFPLTVTSAQKNPTAFYLCASSGTGQKWNYGYTFGSGTRLTVV.

This rearrangement joins TRBV6-5 to TRBJ2-7; possible D gene TRBD1, 5 bases. From germline, CDR1 is MNHEY and CDR2 SVGAGI. The V gene lost 4 bases and the J gene lost 9 bases, with 16 bases spanning the gap. There are 13 residues in the CDR3. CDR3 in amino acids: CASSFKDTIRQYF. CDR3 coding DNA: TGTGCCAGCAGTTTCAAGGACACGATCCGGCAGTACTTC.

The chain is built from TRBV30 and TRBJ1-6; 7 bases are shared with TRBD1. V trimming: 0 bases; J trimming: 5 bases; junction bases outside the gene matches: 13. CDR3 size: 18 residues. Germline V gene data show CDR1 as GTSNPN and CDR2 as SVGIG (reference sequence). CDR3 residues: CAWSVGLQGSLDNSPLHF. In DNA, the CDR3 is TGTGCCTGGAGTGTCGGCCTACAGGGGTCCCTAGATAATTCACCCCTCCACTTT.

The genes are TRBV9 and TRBJ2-7; the D gene is possibly TRBD2 (7 bases). CDR3 length equals 13 residues. Per the germline V gene, CDR1 is SGDLS and CDR2 is YYNGEE. Deletions cut 3 bases from V and 6 bases from J, with 13 bases between. The CDR3 nucleotides are TGTGCCAGCAGCGGCGGCGCGGGGGCCGAGCAGTACTTC. Its translation: CASSGGAGAEQYF.

V usage is TRBV11-1 and J usage is TRBJ2-4, with 10 bases aligning to TRBD1. The CDR3 extends over 16 amino acids. Germline V CDR1 and CDR2: SGHAT, FQDESV (reference sequence). V shed 4 bases, J shed 3 bases, and the junction held 6 bases outside the gene matches. The CDR3 DNA is TGTGCCAGCAGCTGGGACAGGGGATTCGACAAAAACATTCAGTACTTC. Translation: CASSWDRGFDKNIQYF.

The chain employs TRBV7-2 and TRBJ2-2; the D gene could be TRBD1 or TRBD2 (6 bases each). In germline, CDR1 is SGHTA, CDR2 FQGNSA. CDR3 length equals 19 residues. V gave up 1 base and J gave up 0 bases, with 18 bases separating them. The CDR3 here is CASSLEWLGGPANTGELFF. CDR3 bases: TGTGCCAGCAGCTTAGAATGGTTGGGGGGCCCCGCGAACACCGGGGAGCTGTTTTTT.

The chain combines TRBV6-6 with TRBJ1-1; TRBD1 aligns across 9 bases. With 6 bases clipped from V and 8 bases from J, the junction kept 10 bases outside the gene matches. The length of the CDR3 is 14 residues. Germline V CDR1 and CDR2: MNHNY, SVGAGI (reference sequence). The CDR3 sequence: CASSWTGADPEAFF. CDR3 coding DNA: TGTGCCAGCAGCTGGACAGGGGCCGACCCGGAAGCTTTCTTT.

This CDR3 reads CASTRGGQGLYRGAFF. Here the CDR3 DNA reads TGTGCCAGCACACGAGGTGGACAGGGACTCTACCGGGGAGCTTTCTTT. This chain uses TRBV19 with TRBJ1-1; 8 bases are shared with TRBD1. CDR1 and CDR2 (germline): LNHDA, SQIVND (reference sequence). The CDR3 length is 16 residues. V lost 9 bases to trimming and J lost 10 bases; unmatched junction nucleotides: 22.

This chain joins TRBV9 and TRBJ2-1; TRBD2 might be the D (6 bases). This CDR3 is built from 16 residues. Trimming cost V 3 bases and J 2 bases, with 15 bases left between them. CDR1 is SGDLS and CDR2 is YYNGEE in the germline V gene. DNA for the CDR3: TGTGCCAGCAGCGGCGGTGGGACTTTAACCTACAATGAGCAGTTCTTC. Amino acid sequence: CASSGGGTLTYNEQFF.

Written as DNA, the CDR3 is TGTGCCAGCAGCTCCGCCGGGGGACGGCAATACAATGAGCAGTTCTTC. Translated: CASSSAGGRQYNEQFF. The chain is built from TRBV7-2 and TRBJ2-1; D might be TRBD2 (6 bases). The germline V gene has CDR1 SGHTA and CDR2 FQGNSA. The CDR3 loop spans 16 amino acids. V lost 4 bases, J lost 4 bases, and 17 bases lay in between.

The chain couples TRBV6-5 to TRBJ1-2, with D possibly being TRBD1 (6 bases). V was cut by 2 bases and J by 1 base, with 11 bases left in between. Germline CDR1 MNHEY, CDR2 SVGAGI. The CDR3 has 15 residues. CDR3 DNA: TGTGCCAGCAGTTACCGCCAACAGGGTAACTATGGCTACACCTTC. Translating it yields CASSYRQQGNYGYTF.

The chain couples TRBV30 to TRBJ2-1; TRBD1 aligns across 9 bases. The CDR3 extends over 16 amino acids. V was clipped by 2 bases and J by 10 bases; unmatched bases: 15. The germline CDR1 and CDR2 sequences are GTSNPN and SVGIG (reference sequence). CDR3: CAWSLTKGQGSYEQFF. CDR3 sequence (DNA): TGTGCCTGGAGTCTGACTAAGGGACAGGGATCGTACGAGCAGTTCTTC.

This clone was detected only once. This rearrangement joins TRBV7-6 to TRBJ2-3; a possible D gene is TRBD1 (6 bases). Looked up from germline, CDR1 is SGHVS and CDR2 is FNYEAQ. Trimming left V 1 base short and J 4 bases short, with 15 bases between. This CDR3 is built from 16 residues. The CDR3 reads CASSLEGQGTADTQYF. In nucleotides, the CDR3 is TGTGCCAGCAGCTTAGAGGGGCAGGGGACGGCAGATACGCAGTATTTT.

This clone was seen a few times. The V gene is TRBV7-2, the J gene TRBJ1-2; possible D gene TRBD1, 5 bases. CDR1 and CDR2 (germline): SGHTA, FQGNSA. Deletions cut 1 base from V and 7 bases from J, with 16 bases between. This CDR3 has 15 amino acids. In nucleotides, the CDR3 is TGTGCCAGCAGCTTAGGGGGTGGGGCCAGGGCTGGCTACACCTTC. This codes for CASSLGGGARAGYTF.

The chain is built from TRBV5-1 and TRBJ1-2, with 12 bases that match TRBD1. The CDR3 is 15 residues long. Germline V gene data show CDR1 as SGHRS and CDR2 as YFSETQ. Germline trimming cut 2 bases from V and 5 bases from J; bases unmatched to any gene: 4. CDR3 in DNA: TGCGCCAGCAGCTTTCCGGGACAGGGGGCTTATGGCTACACCTTC. This encodes CASSFPGQGAYGYTF.

The CDR3 nucleotides read TGTGCCAGCAGCCAGTCCGCAGGCTACACCGGGGAGCTGTTTTTT. This codes for CASSQSAGYTGELFF. The chain employs TRBV7-9 and TRBJ2-2, with unresolved D. The CDR3 is 15 residues long. The germline V and J ends were trimmed by 5 bases and 3 bases, with 13 bases remaining between them. The germline gives CDR1 SEHNR, CDR2 FQNEAQ (reference sequence).

The CDR3 nucleotides read TGCGCCAGCAGTCGAGGGACAGGGGAGGAACAGCCCCAGCATTTT. Translation: CASSRGTGEEQPQHF. The J gene is TRBJ1-5, the V gene TRBV23-1, with 10 bases fitting TRBD1. TRBV23-1 is an ORF for which the function is uncertain. The CDR3 runs to 15 residues. V lost 4 bases to trimming and J lost 7 bases; unmatched junction nucleotides: 7.

This chain connects TRBV14 to TRBJ1-5; D is ambiguous. This CDR3 region has 13 residues. Per the germline V gene, CDR1 is SGHDN and CDR2 is FVKESK. The V end was cut by 5 bases, the J end by 5 bases, with 10 bases between. The DNA for the CDR3 is TGTGCCAGCAGCTGGGGAGCTGATCAGCCCCAGCATTTT. Translated, it gives CASSWGADQPQHF. Supplemented by reference TRBV14 and TRBJ1-5, the full variable domain reads EAGVTQFPSHSVIEKGQTVTLRCDPISGHDNLYWYRRVMGKEIKFLLHFVKESKQDESGMPNNRFLAERTGGTYSTLKVQPAELEDSGVYFCASSWGADQPQHFGDGTRLSIL.

The chain employs TRBV27 and TRBJ1-1; tentatively, D is TRBD1 (5 bases). V was clipped by 5 bases and J by 6 bases, with 19 bases between them. The CDR3 length is 15 residues. Germline V gene lookup returns CDR1 MNHEY and CDR2 SMNVEV (reference sequence). In nucleotides, the CDR3 is TGTGCCAGCAGTGACAGATTCAGCGTGGGGGCTGAAGCTTTCTTT. It encodes CASSDRFSVGAEAFF.

This sequence joins TRBV6-6 and TRBJ2-3; TRBD1 or TRBD2 may be the D gene (5 bases each). This CDR3 region has 14 residues. Trimming cost V 2 bases and J 2 bases, with 8 bases left between them. Germline assignment: CDR1 MNHNY and CDR2 SVGAGI (reference sequence). The CDR3 reads CASSYKGTTDTQYF. The CDR3, as DNA: TGTGCCAGCAGTTACAAGGGGACCACAGATACGCAGTATTTT.

The chain uses TRBV19 and TRBJ1-2; perhaps TRBD1 as D (5 bases). Germline CDR1 reads LNHDA; CDR2 reads SQIVND (reference sequence). V was pared by 5 bases and J by 5 bases, with 12 bases between. CDR3 length equals 13 residues. The CDR3 DNA reads TGTGCCAGTAGTGCGGACGGGGGATATGGCTACACCTTC. Protein product: CASSADGGYGYTF.

The chain carries TRBV7-8 and TRBJ2-1; 9 bases are shared with TRBD1. This CDR3 is built from 16 residues. Germline V gives CDR1 SGHVS, CDR2 FQNEAQ. V lost 4 bases, J lost 4 bases, and 8 bases stayed unmatched. CDR3 residues: CASSSISGTGYNEQFF. CDR3 nucleotide sequence: TGTGCCAGCAGCTCGATCTCCGGGACAGGGTACAATGAGCAGTTCTTC.

This chain joins TRBV30 and TRBJ1-4, with D possibly matching TRBD1 (6 bases). The CDR3 covers 15 residues. From germline, CDR1 is GTSNPN and CDR2 SVGIG (reference sequence). Trimming took 1 base from V and 8 from J, leaving 17 bases between them. The chain's CDR3 is CAWSAWGLIGEKLFF. CDR3 sequence (DNA): TGTGCCTGGAGTGCCTGGGGGCTGATCGGGGAAAAACTGTTTTTT.

The chain is built from TRBV9 and TRBJ2-1; D uncertain. The CDR3 is 15 amino acids. The V and J ends lost 0 bases and 5 bases respectively, with 12 bases between them. Per the germline V gene, CDR1 is SGDLS and CDR2 is YYNGEE. CDR3 in DNA: TGTGCCAGCAGCGTAGCTCAAGGCCCCAACAATGAGCAGTTCTTC. This encodes CASSVAQGPNNEQFF.

This clone has a single count. This chain connects TRBV30 to TRBJ1-3; D ambiguous. Trimming took 4 bases from V and 1 from J, leaving 5 bases between them. Per the germline V gene, CDR1 is GTSNPN and CDR2 is SVGIG (reference sequence). This CDR3 is 12 amino acids long. In DNA, the CDR3 is TGTGCCTGGATCCAATCTGGAAACACCATATATTTT. Translated, it gives CAWIQSGNTIYF. The full variable domain, with the rest looked up from reference TRBV30 and TRBJ1-3, is SQTIHQWPATLVQPVGSPLSLECTVEGTSNPNLYWYRQAAGRGLQLLFYSVGIGQISSEVPQNLSASRPQDRQFILSSKKLLLSDSGFYLCAWIQSGNTIYFGEGSWLTVV.

V is TRBV15 and J is TRBJ1-5, with TRBD1 matching over 8 bases. The CDR3 totals 16 residues. Germline CDR1 reads LNHNV; CDR2 reads YYDKDF (reference sequence). The ends lost 0 bases at V and 5 bases at J; junction bases unmatched: 6. The chain's CDR3 is CATSRDRTGLDQPQHF. For the CDR3, the DNA is TGTGCCACCAGCAGAGATAGGACAGGGTTGGATCAGCCCCAGCATTTT.

Turning to this clone: An end of the junction does not agree with germline; a read error may underlie this. This rearrangement joins TRBV5-6 to TRBJ1-3, with D possibly TRBD1 on 5 matching bases. The CDR3 is 16 amino acids. CDR1 and CDR2 from the germline V gene are SGHDT and YYEEEE. CDR3 loop: CASSPGTDYSGNTIYF. The CDR3 DNA follows: TGTGCCAGCAGCCCCGGGACCGATTACTCTGGGAACACCATATATTTT.